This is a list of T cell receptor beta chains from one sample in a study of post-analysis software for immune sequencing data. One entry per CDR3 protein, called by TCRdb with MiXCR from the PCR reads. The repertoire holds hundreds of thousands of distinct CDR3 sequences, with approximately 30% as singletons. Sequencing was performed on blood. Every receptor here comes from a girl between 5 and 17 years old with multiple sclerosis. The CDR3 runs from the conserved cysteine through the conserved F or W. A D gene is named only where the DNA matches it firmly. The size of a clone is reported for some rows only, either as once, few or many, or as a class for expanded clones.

cdr3_aa: CASSATSGSLPYEQYF; cdr3_nt: TGTGCCAGCAGCGCGACCAGCGGGAGCCTCCCCTACGAGCAGTACTTC; d_call: TRBD2; v_call: TRBV9; j_call: TRBJ2-7; clone_size: .
cdr3_aa: CASSPRDREGYEQFF; cdr3_nt: TGTGCCAGCAGCCCACGGGACAGGGAGGGGTATGAGCAGTTCTTC; d_call: TRBD1; v_call: TRBV3-1; j_call: TRBJ2-1; clone_size: .
cdr3_aa: CSVAAGTYNEQFF; cdr3_nt: TGCAGCGTTGCAGCGGGGACATACAATGAGCAGTTCTTC; d_call: .; v_call: TRBV29-1; j_call: TRBJ2-1; clone_size: .
cdr3_aa: CASRPPGEGYEQYF; cdr3_nt: TGTGCCAGCAGGCCCCCAGGGGAGGGCTACGAGCAGTACTTC; d_call: .; v_call: TRBV28; j_call: TRBJ2-7; clone_size: .
cdr3_aa: CSVDLSQGASGAEAFF; cdr3_nt: TGCAGCGTTGATTTAAGCCAGGGGGCGTCGGGGGCTGAAGCTTTCTTT; d_call: TRBD1; v_call: TRBV29-1; j_call: TRBJ1-1; clone_size: .
cdr3_aa: CASSQPPTKDGYSNQPQHF; cdr3_nt: TGCGCCAGCAGCCAACCACCTACGAAAGACGGATATAGCAATCAGCCCCAGCATTTT; d_call: .; v_call: TRBV5-1; j_call: TRBJ1-5; clone_size: .
cdr3_aa: CSASSGCSQETQYF; cdr3_nt: TGCAGTGCTAGTAGCGGGTGTAGTCAAGAGACCCAGTACTTC; d_call: TRBD2; v_call: TRBV20-1; j_call: TRBJ2-5; clone_size: .
cdr3_aa: CSAPARPDYSYEQYF; cdr3_nt: TGCAGTGCTCCCGCTCGCCCAGACTATTCCTACGAGCAGTACTTC; d_call: .; v_call: TRBV20-1; j_call: TRBJ2-7; clone_size: few
cdr3_aa: CSATVTSGNEQFF; cdr3_nt: TGCAGTGCCACCGTTACAAGCGGCAATGAGCAGTTCTTC; d_call: .; v_call: TRBV20-1; j_call: TRBJ2-1; clone_size: .
cdr3_aa: CASSLAEGYNEQFF; cdr3_nt: TGTGCCAGCAGCTTAGCAGAGGGCTACAATGAGCAGTTCTTC; d_call: .; v_call: TRBV7-8; j_call: TRBJ2-1; clone_size: .
cdr3_aa: CASSHKIRGVNEQFF; cdr3_nt: TGTGCCAGCAGCCATAAAATACGGGGCGTAAATGAGCAGTTCTTC; d_call: .; v_call: TRBV3-1; j_call: TRBJ2-1; clone_size: .
cdr3_aa: CATSRQGTPYNEQFF; cdr3_nt: TGTGCCACCAGTCGTCAGGGGACACCCTACAATGAGCAGTTCTTC; d_call: .; v_call: TRBV24-1; j_call: TRBJ2-1; clone_size: few
cdr3_aa: CASSQEEVRGYTF; cdr3_nt: TGTGCCAGCAGCCAAGAAGAAGTTAGGGGCTACACCTTC; d_call: .; v_call: TRBV4-2; j_call: TRBJ1-2; clone_size: .
cdr3_aa: CAISEVRGYPGAGELFF; cdr3_nt: TGTGCCATCAGTGAGGTCCGGGGCTATCCAGGGGCCGGGGAGCTGTTTTTT; d_call: .; v_call: TRBV10-3; j_call: TRBJ2-2; clone_size: .
cdr3_aa: CASSFLDSNYEQYF; cdr3_nt: TGCGCCAGCAGCTTCTTAGACAGCAACTACGAGCAGTACTTC; d_call: .; v_call: TRBV5-1; j_call: TRBJ2-7; clone_size: few
cdr3_aa: CASSQERERGGYEQYF; cdr3_nt: TGTGCCAGCAGCCAAGAGCGGGAGCGAGGGGGCTACGAGCAGTACTTC; d_call: .; v_call: TRBV3-1; j_call: TRBJ2-7; clone_size: .
cdr3_aa: CASSYSARRDYGYTF; cdr3_nt: TGTGCCAGCAGTTACTCGGCCAGGCGGGACTATGGCTACACCTTC; d_call: .; v_call: TRBV6-5; j_call: TRBJ1-2; clone_size: few
cdr3_aa: CSARDLTGPTRGNEQFF; cdr3_nt: TGCAGTGCTAGAGATTTGACAGGGCCAACTAGGGGTAATGAGCAGTTCTTC; d_call: TRBD1; v_call: TRBV20-1; j_call: TRBJ2-1; clone_size: few
cdr3_aa: CSIVERERYEQYF; cdr3_nt: TGCAGCATTGTGGAAAGGGAAAGGTACGAGCAGTACTTC; d_call: .; v_call: TRBV29-1; j_call: TRBJ2-7; clone_size: .
cdr3_aa: CASSLATGEGGYTF; cdr3_nt: TGTGCCAGCAGCTTAGCGACAGGGGAGGGTGGCTACACCTTC; d_call: TRBD1; v_call: TRBV7-8; j_call: TRBJ1-2; clone_size: few
cdr3_aa: CSVKNRSNTGELFF; cdr3_nt: TGCAGCGTTAAGAACAGATCGAACACCGGGGAGCTGTTTTTT; d_call: .; v_call: TRBV29-1; j_call: TRBJ2-2; clone_size: .
cdr3_aa: CASRGQGQYF; cdr3_nt: TGTGCCAGCAGGGGACAGGGACAGTACTTC; d_call: TRBD1; v_call: TRBV2; j_call: TRBJ2-7; clone_size: few